This T cell receptor beta chain was retrieved from a study of T cells in Graves' hyperthyroidism and ophthalmopathy. Germline V gene sequence: CDR1 DFQATT, CDR2 SNEGSKA (reference sequence). V was cut by 6 bases and J by 7 bases, with 13 bases left in between. This CDR3 is built from 13 residues. This clonotype was found a few times. Amplification targeted TCR beta CDR3 regions from RNA transcripts. HTBI primers were the set used in a first-round RT-PCR of the TCR CDR3. TCRdb re-called the multiplex PCR reads with MiXCR, one entry per CDR3 protein. The sample holds about 480,000 distinct CDR3 sequences, about 15% seen once.

The chain joins TRBV20-1 to TRBJ1-6, with a weak D call TRBD1 (5 bases). The sequence derives from a woman younger than 30 with Graves' hyperthyroidism. Source material: blood. The CDR3 DNA follows: TGCAGTGCGGGACCTTCGGAGAATTCACCCCTCCACTTT. This codes for CSAGPSENSPLHF.